This T cell receptor (beta chain) derives from a study of neurological immune-mediated disorders. This clonotype appeared many times. Its antigen is undetermined. Unsorted libraries were generated from 2 million PBMCs. These cells had been stored in RNAlater at -80 C. Study results and limitations: Across subjects, expanded clones had no CDR3 amino acid sequences in common, pointing to private repertoires in all groups.

Synthesis of cDNA used 5'RACE (with 10-nucleotide random UMIs). In TCRdb, the 5' RACE reads were re-called with MiXCR into one record per CDR3 protein. The sample records about 59,000 distinct CDR3 sequences, about 13% being singletons. The source of this sequence is a woman aged 60 to 75 with HTLV-1-associated myelopathy (HAM/TSP). Source material: PBMCs.

For the CDR3, the DNA is TGTGCCAGCAGCCCCAGTACCGGGGAGCTGTTTTTT. It specifies CASSPSTGELFF. V and J are TRBV7-2 and TRBJ2-2; D not resolved. With 5 bases removed from V and 5 bases from J, the gap between germline ends came to 6 bases. The germline gives CDR1 SGHTA, CDR2 FQGNSA. The CDR3 runs 12 residues.